Below, one T cell receptor beta chain is given with its context. RNA transcripts served as the template for amplifying TCR beta CDR3 regions. First-round RT-PCR with HTBI primers amplified the TCR CDR3 region. TCRdb fed the multiplex PCR reads into MiXCR, producing one record per CDR3 protein. The table has 370,000 or so distinct CDR3 sequences, 15% to 19% seen once. The blood sample was taken at first hyperthyroidism diagnosis, before any ophthalmopathy symptoms. The data were obtained in a study of T cells in Graves' hyperthyroidism and ophthalmopathy. This receptor was obtained from a woman between 18 and 30 years old with Graves' hyperthyroidism that later progressed to Graves' ophthalmopathy. The sequenced sample was blood.

The CDR3 loop reads CASSNGQGGTEAFF. The CDR3 region has the DNA TGCGCCAGCAGCAACGGACAGGGTGGCACTGAAGCTTTCTTT. This chain links TRBV5-1 with TRBJ1-1; 8 positions agree with TRBD1. The CDR3 totals 14 residues. The V segment lost 4 bases and the J segment 4 bases; nucleotides outside the gene matches: 6. The germline gives CDR1 SGHRS, CDR2 YFSETQ.